This TCR beta chain stems from a study of Tregs in tolerant kidney transplant recipients. TCRdb keeps only in-frame clones here, not all; method: immunoSEQ multiplex PCR. Among about 21,000 clones listed, 81% were seen once. In this sample, this clone turned up once. Germline V gene sequence: CDR1 ENHRY, CDR2 SYGVKD. There are 17 residues in the CDR3. Trimming took 0 bases from V and 8 from J; bases not matched to a gene: 6. Recipients received nonmyeloablative bone marrow transplants from related graft donors, with transient mixed chimerism. The chain is built from TRBV10-3 and TRBJ2-1, with 14 bases identical to TRBD2. The TCR was taken from a human patient who received a combined kidney and bone marrow transplant. Some T cells may originate from the graft donor. Sequences were derived from CD8+ T cells from blood (PBMCs), sampled 6 months after the transplant. The CDR3 DNA sequence: TGTGCCATCAGTGAGTCGACTAGCGGGAGGGCCCCCGATGAGCAGTTCTTC. Translated: CAISESTSGRAPDEQFF.